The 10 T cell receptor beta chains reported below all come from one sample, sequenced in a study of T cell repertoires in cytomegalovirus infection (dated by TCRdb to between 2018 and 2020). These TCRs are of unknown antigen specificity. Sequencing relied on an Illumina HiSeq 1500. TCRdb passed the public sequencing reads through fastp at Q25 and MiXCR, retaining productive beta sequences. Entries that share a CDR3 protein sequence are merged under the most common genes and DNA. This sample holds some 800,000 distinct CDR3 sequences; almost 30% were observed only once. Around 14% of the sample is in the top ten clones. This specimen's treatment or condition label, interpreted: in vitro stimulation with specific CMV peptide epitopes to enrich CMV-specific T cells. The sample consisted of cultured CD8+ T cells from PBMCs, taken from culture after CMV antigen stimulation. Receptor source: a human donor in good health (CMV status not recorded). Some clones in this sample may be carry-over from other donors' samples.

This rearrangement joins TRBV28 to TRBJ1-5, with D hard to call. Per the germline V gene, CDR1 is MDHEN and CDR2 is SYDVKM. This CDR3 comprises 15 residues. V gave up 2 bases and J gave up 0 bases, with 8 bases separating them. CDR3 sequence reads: CASSLQDPSNQPQHF. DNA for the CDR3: TGTGCCAGCAGTTTACAGGACCCTAGCAATCAGCCCCAGCATTTT. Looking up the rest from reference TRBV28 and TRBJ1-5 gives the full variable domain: DVKVTQSSRYLVKRTGEKVFLECVQDMDHENMFWYRQDPGLGLRLIYFSYDVKMKEKGDIPEGYSVSREKKERFSLILESASTNQTSMYLCASSLQDPSNQPQHFGDGTRLSIL.

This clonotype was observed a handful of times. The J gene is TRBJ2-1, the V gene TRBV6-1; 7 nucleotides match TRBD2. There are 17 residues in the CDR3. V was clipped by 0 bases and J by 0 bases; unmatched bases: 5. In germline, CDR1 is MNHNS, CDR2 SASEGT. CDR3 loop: CASSEAPSGSSYNEQFF. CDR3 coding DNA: TGTGCCAGCAGTGAAGCGCCTAGCGGAAGCTCCTACAATGAGCAGTTCTTC.

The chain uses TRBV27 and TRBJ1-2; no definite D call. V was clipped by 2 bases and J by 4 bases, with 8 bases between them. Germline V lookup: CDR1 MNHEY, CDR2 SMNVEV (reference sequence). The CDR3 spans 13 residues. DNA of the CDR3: TGTGCCAGCAGTTTAAATCCTCCCTATGGCTACACCTTC. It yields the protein CASSLNPPYGYTF.

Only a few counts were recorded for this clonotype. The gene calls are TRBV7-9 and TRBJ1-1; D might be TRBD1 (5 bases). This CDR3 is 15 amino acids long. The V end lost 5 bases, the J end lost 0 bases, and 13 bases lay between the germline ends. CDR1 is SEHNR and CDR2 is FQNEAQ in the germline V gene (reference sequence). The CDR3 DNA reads TGTGCCAGCAGCCCCTGGGAGGGGATGAACACTGAAGCTTTCTTT. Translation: CASSPWEGMNTEAFF.

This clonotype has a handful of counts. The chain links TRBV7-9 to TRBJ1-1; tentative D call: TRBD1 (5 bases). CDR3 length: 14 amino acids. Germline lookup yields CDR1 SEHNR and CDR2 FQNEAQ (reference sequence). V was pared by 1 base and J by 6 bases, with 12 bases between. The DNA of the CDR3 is TGTGCCAGCAGCTTAGGCGGGGGAAAGTCTGAAGCTTTCTTT. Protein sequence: CASSLGGGKSEAFF.

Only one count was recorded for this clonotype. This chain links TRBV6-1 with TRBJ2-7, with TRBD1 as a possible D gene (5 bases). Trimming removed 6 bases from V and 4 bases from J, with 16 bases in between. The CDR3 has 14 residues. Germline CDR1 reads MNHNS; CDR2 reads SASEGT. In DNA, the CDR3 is TGTGCCAGCAGCTCGAGGACCACAGGATACGAGCAGTACTTC. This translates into CASSSRTTGYEQYF.

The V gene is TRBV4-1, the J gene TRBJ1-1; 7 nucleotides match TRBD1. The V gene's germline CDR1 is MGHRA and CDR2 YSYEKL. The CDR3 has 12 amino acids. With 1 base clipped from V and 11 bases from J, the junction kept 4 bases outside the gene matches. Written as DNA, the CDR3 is TGCGCCAGCAGCCAAGGACAGGGCCCGGCTTTCTTT. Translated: CASSQGQGPAFF.

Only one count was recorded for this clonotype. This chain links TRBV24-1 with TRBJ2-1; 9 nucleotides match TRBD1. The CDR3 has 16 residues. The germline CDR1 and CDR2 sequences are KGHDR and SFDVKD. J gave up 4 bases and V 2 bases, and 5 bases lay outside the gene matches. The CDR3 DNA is TGTGCCACCAGTGATTCGGACAGGGGAGTTTACAATGAGCAGTTCTTC. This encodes CATSDSDRGVYNEQFF.

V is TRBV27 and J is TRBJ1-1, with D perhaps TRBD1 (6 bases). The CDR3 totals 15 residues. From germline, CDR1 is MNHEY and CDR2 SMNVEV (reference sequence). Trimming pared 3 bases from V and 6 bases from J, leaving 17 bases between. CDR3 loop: CASSFVGTTVPEAFF. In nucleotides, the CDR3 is TGTGCCAGCAGTTTCGTCGGGACAACGGTCCCTGAAGCTTTCTTT.

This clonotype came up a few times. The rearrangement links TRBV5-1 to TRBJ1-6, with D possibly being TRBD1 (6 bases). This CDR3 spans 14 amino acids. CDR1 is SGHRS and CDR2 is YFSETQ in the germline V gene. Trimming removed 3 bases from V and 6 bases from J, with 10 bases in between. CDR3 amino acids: CASSSDRSNSPLHF. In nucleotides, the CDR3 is TGCGCCAGCAGCTCGGACAGAAGTAATTCACCCCTCCACTTT.